Below are 14 T cell receptor beta chains sequenced from a single sample in a study of CD8 T cells in ankylosing spondylitis. Study-level findings and limits: Made up of eight highly homologous variants, a TCR beta motif appeared characteristic of ankylosing spondylitis blood.

MiXCR, applied by TCRdb to the 5' RACE reads, yields one record per CDR3 protein. The sample carries approximately 540,000 distinct CDR3 sequences, 10% to 15% recorded once. Antigen specificity for these receptors is unknown. Material: blood, either unsorted or a sorted T cell fraction (not recorded which). The receptors were sampled from a male donor with ankylosing spondylitis.

This CDR3 is CSARDSRTNYGYTF. CDR3 nucleotide sequence: TGCAGTGCTAGAGATTCCAGAACTAACTATGGCTACACCTTC. The V and J genes are TRBV20-1 and TRBJ1-2; D uncertain. This CDR3 comprises 14 residues. CDR1 DFQATT and CDR2 SNEGSKA come from the germline V gene (reference sequence). V lost 0 bases and J 0 bases, leaving 8 bases between the germline ends.

This clonotype was seen more than once but under ten times. V is TRBV4-2 and J is TRBJ2-7; the D is unclear. V gave up 2 bases and J gave up 0 bases, with 11 bases separating them. The CDR3 consists of 15 residues. The germline gives CDR1 LGHNA, CDR2 YNFKEQ. DNA of the CDR3: TGTGCCAGCAGCCAAAGCTCCCTGCCCTCCTACGAGCAGTACTTC. It specifies CASSQSSLPSYEQYF.

This clonotype was seen only a few times. V gene TRBV5-1 combines with J gene TRBJ2-2; TRBD1 matches at 8 bases. CDR1 is SGHRS, CDR2 YFSETQ, per germline. V dropped 1 base and J dropped 3; count of bases not matched to a gene: 5. The CDR3 is 16 residues long. For the CDR3, the DNA is TGCGCCAGCAGCTTGTTTGGACAGGGAGACACCGGGGAGCTGTTTTTT. Its protein is CASSLFGQGDTGELFF.

This clonotype was recorded many times. The chain joins TRBV20-1 to TRBJ2-7; D gene ambiguous. V lost 3 bases to trimming and J lost 2 bases, with 8 bases between them. The germline V gene has CDR1 DFQATT and CDR2 SNEGSKA (reference sequence). The CDR3 covers 12 residues. CDR3 bases: TGCAGTGCTAGGGCTTGGACCTACGAGCAGTACGTC. This translates into CSARAWTYEQYV.

In this sample, this clonotype turned up a few times. The V gene is TRBV4-2, the J gene TRBJ1-2; D unresolved. The V gene lost 0 bases and the J gene lost 3 bases, with 8 bases spanning the gap. Germline CDR1 is LGHNA and CDR2 is YNFKEQ. The CDR3 covers 14 residues. The CDR3 loop is CASSQEMVHYGYTF. DNA of the CDR3: TGTGCCAGCAGCCAAGAGATGGTGCACTATGGCTACACCTTC.

J is TRBJ1-5 and V is TRBV2, with a possible D match to TRBD1 (5 bases). The CDR3 is 13 amino acids. V was trimmed by 0 bases and J by 8 bases, leaving 8 bases between them. Germline loops: CDR1 SNHLY, CDR2 FYNNEI. CDR3 DNA: TGTGCCAGCAGTGAAGCTCGAGGGGAGCCCCAGCATTTT. This gives the protein CASSEARGEPQHF.

J is TRBJ2-7 and V is TRBV2; D is undetermined. This CDR3 has 12 residues. V lost 6 bases to trimming and J lost 2 bases, with 8 bases between them. Germline values: CDR1 SNHLY, CDR2 FYNNEI. This CDR3 reads CASRAETYEQYV. The DNA of the CDR3 is TGTGCCAGCAGGGCAGAGACCTACGAGCAGTACGTC.

This clonotype has ten or more counts. The gene calls are TRBV5-1 and TRBJ2-1; 10 nucleotides match TRBD2. V lost 2 bases to trimming and J lost 5 bases; unmatched junction nucleotides: 4. This CDR3 spans 15 amino acids. Germline values: CDR1 SGHRS, CDR2 YFSETQ. The CDR3 DNA reads as TGCGCCAGCAGCTTTGGTCTAGCGGGGGACAATGAGCAGTTCTTC. It translates to CASSFGLAGDNEQFF.

This clonotype was seen a handful of times. The rearrangement uses TRBV24-1 and TRBJ1-2, with no clear D. The CDR3 runs to 13 residues. The ends were cut back, 2 bases at V and 3 bases at J, with 6 bases in the middle. Germline V lookup: CDR1 KGHDR, CDR2 SFDVKD. This CDR3 is CATSDYRDYGYTF. CDR3 sequence (DNA): TGTGCCACCAGTGATTATAGGGACTATGGCTACACCTTC.

The chain joins TRBV12-3 or TRBV12-4 to TRBJ2-1, with a weak D call TRBD2 (5 bases). There are 16 residues in the CDR3. The V gene lost 0 bases and the J gene lost 0 bases, with 9 bases spanning the gap. CDR3 sequence: CASSLALGSSYNEQFF. DNA of the CDR3: TGTGCCAGCAGTTTAGCGTTAGGGAGCTCCTACAATGAGCAGTTCTTC.

The chain recombines TRBV10-3 with TRBJ2-7; TRBD2 agrees at 14 bases. The germline V gene has CDR1 ENHRY and CDR2 SYGVKD. V lost 3 bases, J lost 2 bases, and 3 bases stayed unmatched. The CDR3 contains 16 residues. CDR3: CAISDGTSGSPYEQYV. The DNA of the CDR3 is TGTGCCATCAGTGACGGGACTAGCGGGAGCCCCTACGAGCAGTACGTC.

Here the CDR3 reads CASIGTRKPGELFF. As DNA, the CDR3 is TGTGCCAGCATAGGGACTAGAAAACCCGGGGAGCTGTTTTTT. The rearrangement links TRBV6-2 or TRBV6-3 to TRBJ2-2, with 8 nucleotides matching TRBD2. V dropped 7 bases and J dropped 6; count of bases not matched to a gene: 7. There are 14 residues in the CDR3. Germline-derived CDR1 and CDR2 are MNHEY and SVGEGT.

This clonotype was picked up many times. The chain has TRBV20-1 and TRBJ2-1; D may be TRBD2 (5 bases). CDR3 length: 13 amino acids. Per germline, CDR1 DFQATT and CDR2 SNEGSKA (reference sequence). V lost 6 bases to trimming and J lost 9 bases, with 18 bases between them. Here the CDR3 DNA reads TGCAGTGCCCGAACTTCTAGCTTTAGTGAGCAGTTCTTC. This translates into CSARTSSFSEQFF.

This clonotype has more than one count but fewer than ten. The chain combines TRBV24-1 with TRBJ2-1; the D gene could be TRBD1 or TRBD2 (5 bases each). The germline V gene has CDR1 KGHDR and CDR2 SFDVKD. V lost 10 bases to trimming and J lost 0 bases, with 9 bases between them. This CDR3 is built from 13 residues. The chain's CDR3 is CATGGVSYNEQFF. CDR3 bases: TGTGCCACTGGGGGAGTCTCCTACAATGAGCAGTTCTTC.